This T cell receptor (beta chain) was sequenced for a study of shared T cell receptors in the human thymus (dated by TCRdb to the early 2020s). At the level of the whole study: The study examined how the human thymus generates shared, self-reactive T-cell receptor alpha chains.

A word on this clone: Its antigen is currently not known. Within one base of it there is no much larger clone, and no base qualities were kept.

Library creation used the immunoSEQ multiplex PCR assay. TCRdb obtained this table from immuneACCESS and retained in-frame rearrangements with V and J assigned. These tables miss some clones; where compared with another copy, unresolved V genes account for less than half of the shortfall, and the remainder is unexplained. The sample has 55,000 to 80,000 clones on record, 90% to 95% of them singletons. The ten largest clonotypes hold roughly 0.033% of the sample. The CDR3 runs 15 residues from the cysteine to the phenylalanine. Only CDR3 DNA remains: 45 bases, in frame from the first base. V lost 2 bases and J lost 4 bases, and the count of bases not matched to a germline gene is 7. CDR1 and CDR2, per the germline V gene (reference sequence), are LNHDA and SQIVND.

Sequenced material: thymocytes. The TCR was taken from a human donor. The chain links TRBV19 with TRBJ2-7; the central 8 bases match TRBD2. The sequenced DNA: TGTGCCAGTAGTATACGGGAGGGTGATAAGTACGAGCAGTACTTC. Its product reads: CASSIREGDKYEQYF.